Shown below are 19 T cell receptor beta chains from a single sample sequenced in a study of blood T cell repertoires in COVID-19. TCRdb's table, derived via immunoSEQ multiplex PCR, lists solely in-frame clones and lacks some. The data hold some 300,000 clones, with approximately 88% observed a single time. Sequenced input: PBMCs or T cells enriched from blood (not recorded which). All receptors derive from a woman aged 25 to 39 who had recovered from COVID-19.

This rearrangement joins TRBV19 to TRBJ2-1; possible D gene TRBD2, 6 bases. This CDR3 contains 15 residues. Deletions cut 3 bases from V and 4 bases from J, with 13 bases between. Germline V gene sequence: CDR1 LNHDA, CDR2 SQIVND (reference sequence). This CDR3 is CASSIGSSEYNEQFF. Here the CDR3 DNA reads TGTGCCAGTAGTATCGGTTCTAGCGAATACAATGAGCAGTTCTTC.

The J gene is TRBJ1-6, the V gene TRBV7-2; 7 nucleotides agree with TRBD1. This CDR3 has 17 amino acids. Germline trimming cut 2 bases from V and 9 bases from J; bases unmatched to any gene: 13. Germline CDR1 and CDR2: SGHTA and FQGNSA. CDR3 bases: TGTGCCAGCAGCTTATTCTGGGACAGTCAAGGCTCTTCACCCCTCCACTTT. This sequence encodes CASSLFWDSQGSSPLHF.

V gene TRBV27 combines with J gene TRBJ1-5, with TRBD1 as a possible D gene (6 bases). Germline loops: CDR1 MNHEY, CDR2 SMNVEV (reference sequence). V dropped 5 bases and J dropped 4 bases, with 12 bases sitting between them. This CDR3 is 14 amino acids long. The CDR3 spells CASSLQGKNQPQHF. CDR3 DNA: TGTGCCAGCAGTCTCCAGGGGAAGAATCAGCCCCAGCATTTT.

The chain couples TRBV9 to TRBJ1-1; D not resolved. CDR1 is SGDLS, CDR2 YYNGEE, per germline. Trimming cost V 0 bases and J 0 bases, with 9 bases left between them. There are 15 residues in the CDR3. The CDR3 spells CASSVAVQMNTEAFF. DNA for the CDR3: TGTGCCAGCAGCGTAGCTGTACAAATGAACACTGAAGCTTTCTTT.

The V gene is TRBV5-4, the J gene TRBJ2-7; weak D call: TRBD2 (5 bases). V was trimmed by 1 base and J by 6 bases, leaving 11 bases between them. CDR1 is SGHNT, CDR2 YYREEE, per germline (reference sequence). The CDR3 extends over 13 amino acids. The CDR3 loop is CASSLSRTGEQYF. The DNA of the CDR3 is TGTGCCAGCAGCTTGTCGAGGACTGGCGAGCAGTACTTC.

Comments on this clone: The identical CDR3 is also encoded by other nucleotide sequences in the sample. The chain recombines TRBV5-1 with TRBJ2-5, with a tentative D call TRBD1 (5 bases). Trimming left V 0 bases short and J 5 bases short, with 5 bases between. The germline V gene has CDR1 SGHRS and CDR2 YFSETQ. The length of the CDR3 is 12 residues. The CDR3 nucleotides are TGCGCCAGCAGCTTGGCAGGGGAGACCCAGTACTTC. Protein product: CASSLAGETQYF. The entire variable domain, with the rest obtained from reference TRBV5-1 and TRBJ2-5, is as follows: KAGVTQTPRYLIKTRGQQVTLSCSPISGHRSVSWYQQTPGQGLQFLFEYFSETQRNKGNFPGRFSGRQFSNSRSEMNVSTLELGDSALYLCASSLAGETQYFGPGTRLLVL.

The chain has TRBV19 and TRBJ2-3; D unclear. With 1 base removed from V and 2 bases from J, the gap between germline ends came to 10 bases. The CDR3 has 15 residues. Germline CDR1 LNHDA, CDR2 SQIVND (reference sequence). CDR3 in DNA: TGTGCCAGTAGTATAGCTGCGGAGCCCACAGATACGCAGTATTTT. Translated, it gives CASSIAAEPTDTQYF.

V gene TRBV13 combines with J gene TRBJ2-5; D is unresolved. CDR1 is PRHDT, CDR2 FYEKMQ, per germline (reference sequence). The CDR3 runs to 13 residues. V was cut by 2 bases and J by 2 bases, with 6 bases left in between. CDR3 region: CASSLTVQETQYF. As DNA, the CDR3 is TGTGCCAGCAGCTTAACAGTTCAAGAGACCCAGTACTTC. The full variable domain, its missing parts supplied by reference TRBV13 and TRBJ2-5, is AAGVIQSPRHLIKEKRETATLKCYPIPRHDTVYWYQQGPGQDPQFLISFYEKMQSDKGSIPDRFSAQQFSDYHSELNMSSLELGDSALYFCASSLTVQETQYFGPGTRLLVL.

This clone was seen a single time. The chain carries TRBV25-1 and TRBJ2-1, with 10 bases aligning to TRBD2. The CDR3 extends over 13 amino acids. Germline V lookup: CDR1 MGHDK, CDR2 SYGVNS. J lost 9 bases, V lost 8 bases, and 7 bases had no gene match. DNA of the CDR3: TGTGCCAGCGGGCTAGCGGGAGTCGGTGAGCAGTTCTTC. As protein: CASGLAGVGEQFF.

The gene calls are TRBV12-3 or TRBV12-4 and TRBJ1-5; a possible D gene is TRBD1 (5 bases). There are 11 residues in the CDR3. V was cut by 3 bases and J by 11 bases, with 8 bases left in between. In nucleotides, the CDR3 is TGTGCCAGCAGTTTGGGAGGGGCCCAGCATTTT. Protein: CASSLGGAQHF.

This clone was detected only a few times. The chain employs TRBV24-1 and TRBJ2-1, with 16 bases matching TRBD2. From germline, CDR1 is KGHDR and CDR2 SFDVKD. With 4 bases clipped from V and 8 bases from J, the junction kept 7 bases outside the gene matches. The length of the CDR3 is 17 residues. CDR3 protein: CATSDGLGLAGGDEQFF. The CDR3 DNA is TGTGCCACCAGTGACGGGCTGGGACTAGCGGGAGGGGATGAGCAGTTCTTC.

The V gene is TRBV5-6, the J gene TRBJ2-5, with 8 bases fitting TRBD1. Germline V CDR1 and CDR2: SGHDT, YYEEEE. CDR3 size: 15 residues. Unmatched junction bases numbered 5, after V lost 0 bases and J lost 4 bases. CDR3 region: CASSLVVTGGETQYF. CDR3 DNA: TGTGCCAGCAGCTTGGTAGTCACAGGGGGAGAGACCCAGTACTTC.

The rearrangement links TRBV9 to TRBJ2-5; D is perhaps TRBD1 (6 bases). The CDR3 length is 15 residues. The V end lost 0 bases, the J end lost 5 bases, and 14 bases lay between the germline ends. Per germline, CDR1 SGDLS and CDR2 YYNGEE. The CDR3 region is CASSVALGGGETQYF. DNA of the CDR3: TGTGCCAGCAGCGTAGCCCTAGGGGGTGGCGAGACCCAGTACTTC.

The genes are TRBV27 and TRBJ1-5; 8 bases fit TRBD1. V lost 2 bases and J lost 4; bases outside the gene matches: 1. Germline V gene sequence: CDR1 MNHEY, CDR2 SMNVEV (reference sequence). The CDR3 contains 14 residues. For the CDR3, the DNA is TGTGCCAGCAGTTTAGGGACAGGTAATCAGCCCCAGCATTTT. This translates into CASSLGTGNQPQHF.

The V call is TRBV28, the J call TRBJ1-3, with a tentative D call TRBD1 (5 bases). The length of the CDR3 is 15 residues. Germline CDR1 is MDHEN and CDR2 is SYDVKM. The V end was cut by 3 bases, the J end by 4 bases, with 13 bases between. The CDR3 loop is CASSLSRVHGNTIYF. Here the CDR3 DNA reads TGTGCCAGCAGTTTGAGCAGGGTTCACGGAAACACCATATATTTT.

The V gene is TRBV5-1, the J gene TRBJ2-7, with a possible D match to TRBD1 (6 bases). The germline V gene encodes CDR1 SGHRS and CDR2 YFSETQ. V shed 4 bases and J shed 2 bases, with 10 bases lying between them. The length of the CDR3 is 13 residues. The CDR3 bases are TGCGCCAGCAGCCAGGACAGACCCTACGAGCAGTACTTC. Protein product: CASSQDRPYEQYF.

CDR3 protein: CASSYNRGTGYGYTF. For the CDR3, the DNA is TGTGCCAGCAGTTACAACAGGGGTACTGGCTATGGCTACACCTTC. V usage is TRBV6-2 or TRBV6-3 and J usage is TRBJ1-2; 7 bases are shared with TRBD1. Trimming removed 2 bases from V and 4 bases from J; junction bases left unmatched: 7. Germline V gives CDR1 MNHEY, CDR2 SVGEGT. This CDR3 has 15 amino acids.

The V and J genes are TRBV6-1 and TRBJ2-3; 9 bases are a match to TRBD1. Trimming took 2 bases from V and 1 from J; bases not matched to a gene: 1. CDR3 length: 15 amino acids. Per germline, CDR1 MNHNS and CDR2 SASEGT. Here the CDR3 DNA reads TGTGCCAGCAGTGAACGGACAGGGGGCACAGATACGCAGTATTTT. It translates to CASSERTGGTDTQYF.

The chain recombines TRBV5-8 with TRBJ2-7; possibly TRBD2 for D (6 bases). The ends were cut back, 6 bases at V and 0 bases at J, with 16 bases in the middle. Germline V gene lookup returns CDR1 SGHTS and CDR2 YDEGEE. The CDR3 runs to 15 residues. The DNA for the CDR3 is TGTGCCAGCACCTTACTACTAGCCAACTCCTACGAGCAGTACTTC. Protein product: CASTLLLANSYEQYF.